This T cell receptor beta chain was sequenced for a study of blood T cell repertoires in COVID-19. Study at large: Donors in the United States, Italy and Spain gave samples during acute or convalescent COVID-19. T cells, B-cell-depleted T cells, or PBMCs provided the cDNA or gDNA that served as material.

Per the original methods: Using reference gene primer amplification, nucleated cell counts were estimated. Assay: immunoSEQ multiplex PCR; the TCRdb copy retains only in-frame clones and omits some. Clone size and the V and J calls come from that table; the DNA yielded D and trimming. The sample consists of a few hundred thousand clones, roughly 88% of them appearing once. There are 15 residues in the CDR3. The V end was cut by 5 bases, the J end by 0 bases, with 13 bases between. CDR1 MDHEN and CDR2 SYDVKM come from the germline V gene. This sequence originates from a man in his fifties with active or convalescent COVID-19. The V gene is TRBV28, the J gene TRBJ1-1; possible D gene TRBD1, 5 bases. Sequenced sample: peripheral blood. CDR3 loop: CASSPGGELNTEAFF. The CDR3, as DNA: TGTGCCAGCAGTCCCGGGGGGGAATTGAACACTGAAGCTTTCTTT.